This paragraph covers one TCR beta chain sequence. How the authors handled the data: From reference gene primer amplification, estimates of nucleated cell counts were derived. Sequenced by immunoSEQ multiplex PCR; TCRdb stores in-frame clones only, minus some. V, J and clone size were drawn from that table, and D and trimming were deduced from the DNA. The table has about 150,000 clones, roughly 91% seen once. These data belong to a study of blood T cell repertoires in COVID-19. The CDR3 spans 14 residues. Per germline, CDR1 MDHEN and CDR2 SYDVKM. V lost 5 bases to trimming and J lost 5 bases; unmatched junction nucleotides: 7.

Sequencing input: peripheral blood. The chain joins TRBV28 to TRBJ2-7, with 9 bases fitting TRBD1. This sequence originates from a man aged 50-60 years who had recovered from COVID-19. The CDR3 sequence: CASSLGTGTDEQYF. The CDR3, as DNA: TGTGCCAGCAGTCTCGGGACAGGGACAGACGAGCAGTACTTC.